A single sample gave rise to the 29 T cell receptor beta chains below, sequenced in a study of siplizumab effects on memory and regulatory T cells. Generated by immunoSEQ multiplex PCR, the TCRdb table keeps only in-frame clones and is missing some. The table shows approximately 94,000 clones, with roughly 95% occurring only once. Sequencing was performed on naive CD4+ T cells sorted from blood. These receptors originate from a human donor in good health.

This chain uses TRBV19 with TRBJ1-5; D gene ambiguous. The CDR3 contains 14 residues. Germline lookup yields CDR1 LNHDA and CDR2 SQIVND (reference sequence). The V end was cut by 1 base, the J end by 0 bases, with 4 bases between. For the CDR3, the DNA is TGTGCCAGTAGTATAGTTAGTAGCAATCAGCCCCAGCATTTT. Amino acids: CASSIVSSNQPQHF.

The chain has TRBV29-1 and TRBJ2-3, with unresolved D. V lost 6 bases to trimming and J lost 0 bases, with 13 bases between them. This CDR3 comprises 14 residues. Germline values: CDR1 SQVTM, CDR2 ANQGSEA. This CDR3 is CSVVNQDSTDTQYF. For the CDR3, the DNA is TGCAGCGTCGTCAACCAAGACAGCACAGATACGCAGTATTTT.

The chain is built from TRBV29-1 and TRBJ1-1; D is undetermined. This CDR3 is built from 14 residues. Trimming took off 1 base at V and 1 base at J, with 10 bases between the two ends. The germline CDR1 and CDR2 sequences are SQVTM and ANQGSEA. CDR3 in DNA: TGCAGCGTTGAAGTGGAGGGCAGGAACACTGAAGCTTTCTTT. Protein product: CSVEVEGRNTEAFF.

CDR3 loop: CAWSVRLAGGWSYNEQFF. CDR3 DNA: TGTGCCTGGAGTGTTCGACTAGCGGGGGGGTGGTCCTACAATGAGCAGTTCTTC. This sequence joins TRBV30 and TRBJ2-1; 14 bases align to TRBD2. Per the germline V gene, CDR1 is GTSNPN and CDR2 is SVGIG (reference sequence). The CDR3 is 18 amino acids. Unmatched junction bases numbered 5, after V lost 0 bases and J lost 1 base.

The V and J genes are TRBV11-2 and TRBJ2-5, with TRBD2 identical over 15 bases. Germline V gene data show CDR1 as SGHAT and CDR2 as FQNNGV. J gave up 1 base and V 5 bases, and 5 bases lay outside the gene matches. CDR3 length: 17 amino acids. The CDR3 DNA sequence: TGTGCCAGCAGCCGGACTAGCGGGGGGGGTATCCAAGAGACCCAGTACTTC. Protein product: CASSRTSGGGIQETQYF.

This chain links TRBV27 with TRBJ2-5; 11 bases are shared with TRBD2. Trimming at V came to 6 bases and at J to 4 bases, leaving 4 bases not matched to a gene. The CDR3 extends over 14 amino acids. Germline V lookup: CDR1 MNHEY, CDR2 SMNVEV (reference sequence). This CDR3 is CASRLAGAAETQYF. Here the CDR3 DNA reads TGTGCCAGCAGACTAGCGGGGGCGGCAGAGACCCAGTACTTC.

The rearrangement links TRBV5-6 to TRBJ1-6; no clear D gene. Trimming took off 2 bases at V and 14 bases at J, with 8 bases between the two ends. Germline V gives CDR1 SGHDT, CDR2 YYEEEE. This CDR3 comprises 11 residues. The CDR3 spells CASSFGQALHF. The DNA for the CDR3 is TGTGCCAGCAGCTTCGGGCAGGCCCTCCACTTT.

The V and J genes are TRBV28 and TRBJ2-2; D is perhaps TRBD2 (6 bases). The CDR3 has 14 amino acids. V was pared by 8 bases and J by 1 base, with 11 bases between. Germline V gene sequence: CDR1 MDHEN, CDR2 SYDVKM. CDR3 DNA: TGTGCCAGCCTCGGAGGGCTGAACACCGGGGAGCTGTTTTTT. As protein: CASLGGLNTGELFF.

This clone was found once. CDR3 loop: CASSVWGRSYNEQFF. The CDR3 nucleotides read TGTGCCAGCAGCGTTTGGGGGCGGTCCTACAATGAGCAGTTCTTC. The chain links TRBV9 to TRBJ2-1; tentatively, D is TRBD1 (6 bases). This CDR3 is built from 15 residues. V lost 2 bases, J lost 1 base, and 10 bases lay in between. CDR1 and CDR2 from the germline V gene are SGDLS and YYNGEE.

The J gene is TRBJ1-1, the V gene TRBV25-1; D might be TRBD1 (6 bases). Trimming took off 2 bases at V and 4 bases at J, with 14 bases between the two ends. Germline V gene sequence: CDR1 MGHDK, CDR2 SYGVNS. This CDR3 has 15 amino acids. The CDR3 nucleotides read TGTGCCAGCAGTGAACTTGGCAGGGGAGGCACTGAAGCTTTCTTT. This gives the protein CASSELGRGGTEAFF.

The V gene is TRBV5-6, the J gene TRBJ1-3; D perhaps matches TRBD1 (5 bases). Germline V gene sequence: CDR1 SGHDT, CDR2 YYEEEE. The CDR3 is made up of 14 amino acids. V was clipped by 4 bases and J by 9 bases, with 17 bases between them. CDR3 amino acids: CASSRDLLSGTIYF. In nucleotides, the CDR3 is TGTGCCAGCAGCAGGGACCTACTATCGGGCACCATATATTTT.

The CDR3, as DNA: TGTGCCAGCAGTGAAGCGCTTAACAGGGGAAGGTATGGCTACACCTTC. Protein sequence: CASSEALNRGRYGYTF. This sequence joins TRBV6-1 and TRBJ1-2; the match to TRBD1 covers 7 bases. The CDR3 runs 16 residues. The J segment lost 5 bases and the V segment lost 0 bases, leaving 9 bases of the junction unmatched. Germline V gives CDR1 MNHNS, CDR2 SASEGT.

This rearrangement joins TRBV7-3 to TRBJ2-5, with TRBD2 matching over 9 bases. The CDR3 sequence is 15 residues long. The germline gives CDR1 SGHTA, CDR2 FQGTGA. Germline trimming cut 3 bases from V and 4 bases from J; bases unmatched to any gene: 6. The CDR3 DNA reads as TGTGCCAGCAGCTTTGGGAGCGGGGGGCCAGAGACCCAGTACTTC. It encodes CASSFGSGGPETQYF.

The chain has TRBV13 and TRBJ1-3; D not certain. This CDR3 is 13 amino acids long. Per germline, CDR1 PRHDT and CDR2 FYEKMQ (reference sequence). The V end lost 1 base, the J end lost 4 bases, and 5 bases lay between the germline ends. CDR3 coding DNA: TGTGCCAGCAGCTTAGTGGGGGGAAACACCATATATTTT. This translates into CASSLVGGNTIYF. Filled out from reference TRBV13 and TRBJ1-3, the complete variable domain reads AAGVIQSPRHLIKEKRETATLKCYPIPRHDTVYWYQQGPGQDPQFLISFYEKMQSDKGSIPDRFSAQQFSDYHSELNMSSLELGDSALYFCASSLVGGNTIYFGEGSWLTVV.

V and J are TRBV7-6 and TRBJ2-5; D unresolved. Germline V lookup: CDR1 SGHVS, CDR2 FNYEAQ. Trimming stripped 1 base from V and 11 bases from J, with 14 bases between. The CDR3 is made up of 13 amino acids. For the CDR3, the DNA is TGTGCCAGCAGCTTAGGGAATCCATCAATGCAGTACTTC. Translated: CASSLGNPSMQYF.

This clone was recorded only once. The V and J genes are TRBV4-1 and TRBJ2-1; tentatively, D is TRBD1 (8 bases). CDR1 MGHRA and CDR2 YSYEKL come from the germline V gene. The V and J ends lost 4 bases and 2 bases respectively, with 12 bases between them. CDR3 length: 15 residues. This chain's CDR3 is CASSLTGGAYNEQFF. In DNA form, the CDR3 reads TGCGCCAGCAGCCTAACAGGGGGGGCCTACAATGAGCAGTTCTTC.

V gene TRBV6-4 combines with J gene TRBJ2-3, with D possibly called TRBD1 or TRBD2 (5 bases each). This CDR3 comprises 14 residues. Germline V gene lookup returns CDR1 MRHNA and CDR2 SNTAGT. Trimming stripped 3 bases from V and 1 base from J, with 8 bases between. This CDR3 is CASSELGGTDTQYF. For the CDR3, the DNA is TGTGCCAGCAGTGAACTAGGGGGCACAGATACGCAGTATTTT.

The V gene is TRBV11-2, the J gene TRBJ2-2, with TRBD1 identical over 8 bases. The CDR3 is made up of 15 amino acids. In germline, CDR1 is SGHAT, CDR2 FQNNGV. V was pared by 5 bases and J by 4 bases, with 6 bases of the junction left unmatched. The CDR3 spells CASSVTGGSTGELFF. The CDR3 coding sequence is TGTGCCAGCAGCGTTACAGGGGGTTCCACCGGGGAGCTGTTTTTT.

This rearrangement joins TRBV20-1 to TRBJ2-1; the D gene could be TRBD1 or TRBD2 (5 bases each). The CDR3 is 11 residues long. The germline V gene encodes CDR1 DFQATT and CDR2 SNEGSKA (reference sequence). V was cut by 5 bases and J by 5 bases, with 7 bases left in between. CDR3 amino acids: CSAVGHNEQFF. DNA of the CDR3: TGCAGTGCTGTGGGACACAATGAGCAGTTCTTC.

This sequence joins TRBV5-1 and TRBJ1-1, with 8 bases identical to TRBD1. V lost 2 bases and J lost 5; bases outside the gene matches: 5. The CDR3 spans 14 residues. CDR1 is SGHRS, CDR2 YFSETQ, per germline. CDR3 loop: CASSFRGTGTEAFF. The CDR3 nucleotides read TGCGCCAGCAGCTTCCGGGGGACAGGAACTGAAGCTTTCTTT.

This sequence joins TRBV6-1 and TRBJ1-2; perhaps TRBD1 as D (5 bases). CDR1 is MNHNS, CDR2 SASEGT, per germline. The CDR3 consists of 13 residues. Trimming shortened V by 3 bases and J by 7 bases, and 12 bases separated the two germline ends. CDR3 sequence (DNA): TGTGCCAGCAGTGAGATAGTCAGGGCTGGCTACACCTTC. It codes for CASSEIVRAGYTF.

The CDR3 sequence is CASRPRQGAENYGYTF. The CDR3 nucleotides are TGTGCCAGTAGACCTAGACAGGGGGCGGAGAACTATGGCTACACCTTC. V gene TRBV19 combines with J gene TRBJ1-2; TRBD1 aligns across 10 bases. Germline CDR1 LNHDA, CDR2 SQIVND (reference sequence). The CDR3 totals 16 residues. Trimming cost V 6 bases and J 2 bases; bases outside gene matches: 9.

The chain links TRBV19 to TRBJ2-3, with TRBD2 matching over 12 bases. Germline V gene lookup returns CDR1 LNHDA and CDR2 SQIVND (reference sequence). The trim removed 2 bases at V and 5 bases at J, leaving 8 bases unmatched. This CDR3 comprises 17 residues. In DNA form, the CDR3 reads TGTGCCAGTAGTATAACCCCTAGCGGGGGGGCCAAAGATACGCAGTATTTT. It yields the protein CASSITPSGGAKDTQYF.

This clone was picked up a small number of times. This sequence joins TRBV6-1 and TRBJ2-2; D call uncertain. Trimming took off 6 bases at V and 4 bases at J, with 6 bases between the two ends. CDR3 size: 12 residues. In germline, CDR1 is MNHNS, CDR2 SASEGT. For the CDR3, the DNA is TGTGCCAGCAGGCACGTCACCGGGGAGCTGTTTTTT. It specifies CASRHVTGELFF.

The CDR3 loop reads CASGPGQGLYGYTF. In nucleotides, the CDR3 is TGTGCCAGCGGCCCGGGACAGGGGCTTTATGGCTACACCTTC. The rearrangement links TRBV19 to TRBJ1-2; 10 bases align to TRBD1. This CDR3 spans 14 amino acids. Germline V CDR1 and CDR2: LNHDA, SQIVND (reference sequence). Trimming took 9 bases from V and 5 from J; bases not matched to a gene: 9.

The rearrangement uses TRBV5-4 and TRBJ2-7; 7 nucleotides line up with TRBD2. V shed 2 bases and J 5 bases; nucleotides not matched to a gene: 7. Germline lookup yields CDR1 SGHNT and CDR2 YYREEE (reference sequence). This CDR3 region has 14 residues. CDR3 in DNA: TGTGCCAGCAGCTTTTGGGACTACACCCACGAGCAGTACTTC. Encoded protein: CASSFWDYTHEQYF.

This clone turned up a few times. The J gene is TRBJ1-2, the V gene TRBV19; D is unclear. The CDR3 consists of 15 residues. In germline, CDR1 is LNHDA, CDR2 SQIVND (reference sequence). Trimming pared 3 bases from V and 3 bases from J, leaving 14 bases between. The DNA of the CDR3 is TGTGCCAGTAGTATGCCCCGAGGGCAGGACTATGGCTACACCTTC. Residues: CASSMPRGQDYGYTF.

V usage is TRBV19 and J usage is TRBJ1-3, with unresolved D. The CDR3 is 13 amino acids. CDR1 is LNHDA and CDR2 is SQIVND in the germline V gene (reference sequence). The ends were cut back, 5 bases at V and 4 bases at J, with 9 bases in the middle. CDR3 DNA sequence: TGTGCCAGTAGTGCGACGGAGGGAAACACCATATATTTT. Its protein is CASSATEGNTIYF. The full variable domain, completed using reference TRBV19 and TRBJ1-3, is DGGITQSPKYLFRKEGQNVTLSCEQNLNHDAMYWYRQDPGQGLRLIYYSQIVNDFQKGDIAEGYSVSREKKESFPLTVTSAQKNPTAFYLCASSATEGNTIYFGEGSWLTVV.

This clone was seen only once. The rearrangement uses TRBV5-1 and TRBJ2-5; 14 nucleotides agree with TRBD2. J was trimmed by 2 bases and V by 2 bases; bases with no gene match: 5. The CDR3 consists of 17 residues. Germline values: CDR1 SGHRS, CDR2 YFSETQ. In nucleotides, the CDR3 is TGCGCCAGCAGCTTTGGACTAGCGGGGGGATATCAAGAGACCCAGTACTTC. It is translated as CASSFGLAGGYQETQYF.